A single sample is the source of the 24 T cell receptor beta chains below, sequenced in a study of cytomegalovirus exposure and HLA in healthy donors. PCR employed 60 Vbeta and 13 Jbeta primers. Measured with immunoSEQ multiplex PCR; TCRdb has only the in-frame clones, and not every one. Among about 130,000 clones listed, 75% to 80% were seen once. Specimen: PBMCs. The receptor source for this set is a man aged 30-40 years in good health and CMV-seronegative.

This chain links TRBV4-1 with TRBJ2-1; perhaps TRBD2 as D (7 bases). V gave up 1 base and J gave up 10 bases, with 14 bases separating them. This CDR3 contains 14 residues. Looked up from germline, CDR1 is MGHRA and CDR2 is YSYEKL. The CDR3 region has the DNA TGCGCCAGCAGCCAAGGAGGGGGGGCAAGGGAGCAGTTCTTC. Translating it yields CASSQGGGAREQFF.

This clone was detected a few times. J is TRBJ2-2 and V is TRBV4-2; D is undetermined. Trimming left V 5 bases short and J 0 bases short, with 22 bases between. Germline assignment: CDR1 LGHNA and CDR2 YNFKEQ. The CDR3 length is 19 residues. The CDR3 reads CASSSIPPADAANTGELFF. CDR3 nucleotide sequence: TGTGCCAGCAGCTCCATACCCCCCGCAGATGCCGCGAACACCGGGGAGCTGTTTTTT.

This clone showed up just a few times. The chain links TRBV9 to TRBJ2-7, with TRBD2 matching 10 bases. The CDR3 has 15 amino acids. V trimming: 4 bases; J trimming: 1 base; junction bases outside the gene matches: 5. Germline CDR1 SGDLS, CDR2 YYNGEE. As DNA, the CDR3 is TGTGCCAGCAGCCCCCGGACTAGCGGTTCCTACGAGCAGTACTTC. Residues: CASSPRTSGSYEQYF.

The chain carries TRBV5-1 and TRBJ2-7; D may be TRBD1 (5 bases). V lost 6 bases, J lost 9 bases, and 16 bases lay in between. The germline gives CDR1 SGHRS, CDR2 YFSETQ. CDR3 length equals 12 residues. The CDR3 DNA is TGCGCCAGCACGGACATGACTTCCTCGCAGTACTTC. Translated, it gives CASTDMTSSQYF. Variable domain in full (rest from reference TRBV5-1 and TRBJ2-7): KAGVTQTPRYLIKTRGQQVTLSCSPISGHRSVSWYQQTPGQGLQFLFEYFSETQRNKGNFPGRFSGRQFSNSRSEMNVSTLELGDSALYLCASTDMTSSQYFGPGTRLTVT.

The V and J genes are TRBV19 and TRBJ1-4; the D is unclear. The CDR3 is 14 residues long. The germline V gene has CDR1 LNHDA and CDR2 SQIVND (reference sequence). V lost 3 bases to trimming and J lost 5 bases, with 10 bases between them. The DNA of the CDR3 is TGTGCCAGTAGTATCACCTCTAGGAATGAAAAACTGTTTTTT. As protein: CASSITSRNEKLFF.

The CDR3 is CASSHGGLAGEETQYF. CDR3 nucleotides: TGTGCCAGCAGCCACGGGGGGCTAGCGGGAGAAGAGACCCAGTACTTC. This chain joins TRBV9 and TRBJ2-5, with 10 nucleotides matching TRBD2. CDR1 and CDR2 (germline): SGDLS, YYNGEE. The CDR3 extends over 16 amino acids. The J segment lost 3 bases and the V segment lost 4 bases, leaving 9 bases of the junction unmatched.

The chain links TRBV5-1 to TRBJ1-2; D is unresolved. This CDR3 region has 13 residues. Trimming cost V 0 bases and J 4 bases, with 7 bases left between them. The V gene's germline CDR1 is SGHRS and CDR2 YFSETQ. The CDR3 region has the DNA TGCGCCAGCAGCTTGGAACAGTCCTATGGCTACACCTTC. It yields the protein CASSLEQSYGYTF.

The chain links TRBV7-2 to TRBJ2-3; 10 bases align to TRBD2. In germline, CDR1 is SGHTA, CDR2 FQGNSA. The CDR3 contains 16 residues. The ends lost 3 bases at V and 4 bases at J; junction bases unmatched: 7. The CDR3 sequence is CASSFRGTSVADTQYF. CDR3 coding DNA: TGTGCCAGCAGCTTCCGCGGGACTAGCGTAGCAGATACGCAGTATTTT.

J is TRBJ2-5 and V is TRBV6-6, with 7 bases matching TRBD2. V lost 6 bases and J lost 5; bases outside the gene matches: 6. This CDR3 is built from 13 residues. In germline, CDR1 is MNHNY, CDR2 SVGAGI (reference sequence). CDR3 amino acids: CASSPGGGETQYF. The CDR3 coding sequence is TGTGCCAGCAGCCCTGGGGGAGGGGAGACCCAGTACTTC.

The chain couples TRBV5-1 to TRBJ1-2; 7 bases are a match to TRBD1. Germline V gene data show CDR1 as SGHRS and CDR2 as YFSETQ. The CDR3 has 13 amino acids. V lost 4 bases, J lost 9 bases, and 9 bases stayed unmatched. The CDR3 spells CASSQTGFSRYTF. CDR3 coding DNA: TGCGCCAGCAGCCAGACAGGGTTTAGTCGCTACACCTTC. The full variable domain, with the rest looked up from reference TRBV5-1 and TRBJ1-2, is KAGVTQTPRYLIKTRGQQVTLSCSPISGHRSVSWYQQTPGQGLQFLFEYFSETQRNKGNFPGRFSGRQFSNSRSEMNVSTLELGDSALYLCASSQTGFSRYTFGSGTRLTVV.

The chain links TRBV29-1 to TRBJ1-2; 9 nucleotides agree with TRBD1. Germline CDR1 and CDR2: SQVTM and ANQGSEA. J was trimmed by 3 bases and V by 7 bases; bases with no gene match: 6. The CDR3 covers 13 residues. This CDR3 is CSARQGEDYGYTF. In nucleotides, the CDR3 is TGCAGCGCCCGACAGGGGGAGGACTATGGCTACACCTTC.

This clone appeared a single time. The chain is built from TRBV10-3 and TRBJ2-1; 12 bases align to TRBD2. CDR1 ENHRY and CDR2 SYGVKD come from the germline V gene. Unmatched junction bases numbered 3, after V lost 4 bases and J lost 5 bases. This CDR3 region has 15 residues. The CDR3 bases are TGTGCCATCAGTGCGACTAGCGGGAGAAACAATGAGCAGTTCTTC. Translation gives CAISATSGRNNEQFF.

This chain uses TRBV4-1 with TRBJ2-1; TRBD2 might be the D (6 bases). Germline CDR1 reads MGHRA; CDR2 reads YSYEKL. This CDR3 is built from 15 residues. The germline V and J ends were trimmed by 4 bases and 4 bases, with 14 bases remaining between them. The CDR3 spells CASSPGTQSYNEQFF. The CDR3, as DNA: TGCGCCAGCAGCCCCGGGACTCAGAGTTACAATGAGCAGTTCTTC.

This clone showed up just once. The chain couples TRBV27 to TRBJ2-3, with D possibly being TRBD2 (7 bases). The CDR3 covers 15 residues. V was cut by 7 bases and J by 4 bases, with 18 bases left in between. Germline V gives CDR1 MNHEY, CDR2 SMNVEV (reference sequence). The CDR3 spells CASMTSGGSADTQYF. The CDR3 DNA reads as TGTGCCAGCATGACCTCGGGGGGCTCGGCAGATACGCAGTATTTT.

The chain joins TRBV15 to TRBJ2-7; 13 nucleotides match TRBD2. The ends lost 5 bases at V and 3 bases at J; junction bases unmatched: 4. Germline loops: CDR1 LNHNV, CDR2 YYDKDF (reference sequence). CDR3 length equals 15 residues. This CDR3 reads CATSAGLAGVYEQYF. The CDR3, as DNA: TGTGCCACCAGCGCAGGACTAGCGGGAGTCTACGAGCAGTACTTC.

The V and J genes are TRBV28 and TRBJ2-1; 12 bases align to TRBD2. The CDR3 runs to 16 residues. Losses at the gene ends were 2 bases for V and 7 bases for J; bases not matched to a gene: 6. Germline CDR1 is MDHEN and CDR2 is SYDVKM. CDR3 protein: CASSLLAGGPENEQFF. In DNA form, the CDR3 reads TGTGCCAGCAGTTTACTAGCGGGAGGGCCGGAGAATGAGCAGTTCTTC. Full variable domain (missing parts from reference TRBV28 and TRBJ2-1): DVKVTQSSRYLVKRTGEKVFLECVQDMDHENMFWYRQDPGLGLRLIYFSYDVKMKEKGDIPEGYSVSREKKERFSLILESASTNQTSMYLCASSLLAGGPENEQFFGPGTRLTVL.

The CDR3 nucleotides read TGTGCCTGGAGCTGGGACACAAACACCGGGGAGCTGTTTTTT. This sequence encodes CAWSWDTNTGELFF. The rearrangement links TRBV30 to TRBJ2-2; D is perhaps TRBD1 (6 bases). This CDR3 region has 14 residues. Germline V gene data show CDR1 as GTSNPN and CDR2 as SVGIG (reference sequence). The V and J ends lost 3 bases and 2 bases respectively, with 10 bases between them. Full variable domain (remainder filled in from reference TRBV30 and TRBJ2-2): SQTIHQWPATLVQPVGSPLSLECTVEGTSNPNLYWYRQAAGRGLQLLFYSVGIGQISSEVPQNLSASRPQDRQFILSSKKLLLSDSGFYLCAWSWDTNTGELFFGEGSRLTVL.

The gene calls are TRBV4-2 and TRBJ2-7; D is unclear. CDR1 is LGHNA and CDR2 is YNFKEQ in the germline V gene. V lost 3 bases and J lost 11, with 23 bases in between. CDR3 size: 15 residues. The CDR3 nucleotides read TGTGCCAGCAGCCACTTCGACTCCCTTCCCTCTCTCGAGTACTTC. Protein sequence: CASSHFDSLPSLEYF.

This clone appeared a single time. This chain uses TRBV7-8 with TRBJ2-7; 8 bases align to TRBD1. V dropped 0 bases and J dropped 3; count of bases not matched to a gene: 4. This CDR3 comprises 15 residues. CDR1 and CDR2 (germline): SGHVS, FQNEAQ. The CDR3 nucleotides are TGTGCCAGCAGCTTAGCGCCCGGGACAGGCTACGAGCAGTACTTC. It specifies CASSLAPGTGYEQYF.

The gene calls are TRBV12-5 and TRBJ1-3, with unresolved D. V lost 2 bases to trimming and J lost 2 bases, with 13 bases between them. The germline V gene encodes CDR1 LGHNT and CDR2 FRNRAP. This CDR3 has 16 residues. CDR3 sequence reads: CASGLFPGSAGNTIYF. CDR3 coding DNA: TGTGCTAGTGGTTTGTTCCCAGGTTCGGCTGGAAACACCATATATTTT.

CDR3 sequence: CASSVDSSPIKSEQYF. The DNA of the CDR3 is TGTGCCAGCAGCGTAGACTCTAGCCCTATTAAATCCGAGCAGTACTTC. The chain uses TRBV9 and TRBJ2-7; a possible D gene is TRBD2 (5 bases). Germline CDR1 and CDR2: SGDLS and YYNGEE. V was trimmed by 0 bases and J by 6 bases, leaving 19 bases between them. The CDR3 is 16 amino acids.

This clone appeared a few times. The CDR3 protein is CASSRVRGLTTNEKLFF. CDR3 bases: TGTGCCAGCAGTCGGGTCAGGGGCTTGACAACTAATGAAAAACTGTTTTTT. This chain connects TRBV2 to TRBJ1-4; TRBD1 is a possible D gene (6 bases). This CDR3 has 17 residues. Trimming shortened V by 5 bases and J by 0 bases, and 16 bases separated the two germline ends. Per the germline V gene, CDR1 is SNHLY and CDR2 is FYNNEI.

The chain employs TRBV27 and TRBJ2-3; 10 nucleotides match TRBD2. The CDR3 is made up of 19 amino acids. Trimming at V came to 0 bases and at J to 6 bases, leaving 15 bases not matched to a gene. Germline assignment: CDR1 MNHEY and CDR2 SMNVEV (reference sequence). The CDR3 sequence is CASSLSTPSGRGEWDTQYF. The CDR3 DNA sequence: TGTGCCAGCAGTTTATCGACGCCAAGCGGGAGGGGGGAATGGGATACGCAGTATTTT.

The chain joins TRBV30 to TRBJ2-5; D might be TRBD2 (5 bases). Looked up from germline, CDR1 is GTSNPN and CDR2 is SVGIG (reference sequence). The CDR3 has 13 residues. V gave up 2 bases and J gave up 0 bases, with 7 bases separating them. CDR3 sequence: CAWSKADQETQYF. The CDR3 DNA reads TGTGCCTGGAGTAAAGCGGACCAAGAGACCCAGTACTTC.